The 30 T cell receptor beta chains in this list originate from one sample, sequenced in a study of CD4+ T cells in melanoma. Data came from immunoSEQ multiplex PCR; TCRdb stores just in-frame clones and leaves some out. The repertoire holds tens of thousands of clones, with nearly 70% as singletons. Sequencing input: tumor tissue. Receptors were obtained from a human donor with melanoma.

A single count supports this clone. The rearrangement uses TRBV9 and TRBJ1-2, with TRBD1 matching over 7 bases. V lost 0 bases to trimming and J lost 9 bases; unmatched junction nucleotides: 8. The CDR3 length is 14 residues. Germline CDR1 reads SGDLS; CDR2 reads YYNGEE. The CDR3 DNA reads TGTGCCAGCAGCGTAGGGTCAGAGGGACAGAGCTACACCTTC. As protein: CASSVGSEGQSYTF.

The chain combines TRBV15 with TRBJ2-5, with D possibly TRBD2 on 5 matching bases. V was pared by 0 bases and J by 5 bases, with 7 bases between. The CDR3 sequence is 13 residues long. The germline CDR1 and CDR2 sequences are LNHNV and YYDKDF (reference sequence). CDR3: CATSREGEETQYF. The CDR3 bases are TGTGCCACCAGCAGAGAGGGAGAGGAGACCCAGTACTTC.

Comment on this clone: Only one base separates this from a far larger clonotype, so it likely reflects a read error. Different DNA sequences within this sample yield the same CDR3. V is TRBV7-9 and J is TRBJ2-2; no clear D gene. The CDR3 length is 15 residues. Germline V gene sequence: CDR1 SEHNR, CDR2 FQNEAQ (reference sequence). V gave up 6 bases and J gave up 3 bases, with 14 bases separating them. The CDR3 here is CASSLRVWDTGELFF. For the CDR3, the DNA is TGTGCCAGCAGTCTTCGGGTCTGGGACACCGGGGAGCTGTTTTTT.

This chain links TRBV19 with TRBJ1-5; weak D call: TRBD1 (5 bases). The V gene's germline CDR1 is LNHDA and CDR2 SQIVND (reference sequence). The CDR3 contains 15 residues. The germline V and J ends were trimmed by 4 bases and 10 bases, with 20 bases remaining between them. The CDR3 coding sequence is TGTGCCAGTAGTAGGGCGGGGGAGGGGATATATCCCCAGCATTTT. Encoded protein: CASSRAGEGIYPQHF.

Of note for this clone: This may be a read error, as it is one base from a much larger clone. The chain combines TRBV11-2 with TRBJ2-4, with 7 bases matching TRBD1. The CDR3 has 15 amino acids. CDR1 and CDR2 (germline): SGHAT, FQNNGV. The CDR3 DNA reads as TGTGCCAGCAGCGAGGACAGGTTAGCCAAAAACATTCAGTGCTTC. Protein: CASSEDRLAKNIQCF.

This clone was seen once. The rearrangement joins TRBV2 to TRBJ2-2; D possibly matches TRBD1 or TRBD2 (6 bases each). Trimming took 6 bases from V and 2 from J, leaving 10 bases between them. The CDR3 totals 14 residues. Looked up from germline, CDR1 is SNHLY and CDR2 is FYNNEI. The CDR3 bases are TGTGCCAGCAGGCGGGACACAAACACCGGGGAGCTGTTTTTT. Its protein is CASRRDTNTGELFF. The variable domain in full, with the rest retrieved from reference TRBV2 and TRBJ2-2, is EPEVTQTPSHQVTQMGQEVILRCVPISNHLYFYWYRQILGQKVEFLVSFYNNEISEKSEIFDDQFSVERPDGSNFTLKIRSTKLEDSAMYFCASRRDTNTGELFFGEGSRLTVL.

This rearrangement joins TRBV9 to TRBJ1-2; D remains ambiguous. Germline V gene lookup returns CDR1 SGDLS and CDR2 YYNGEE. Trimming removed 2 bases at V and 0 bases at J, with 8 bases between. This CDR3 has 14 amino acids. The CDR3: CASSVTDANYGYTF. CDR3 nucleotides: TGTGCCAGCAGCGTGACTGATGCTAACTATGGCTACACCTTC. Using reference TRBV9 and TRBJ1-2 for the parts outside the CDR3, the full variable domain is DSGVTQTPKHLITATGQRVTLRCSPRSGDLSVYWYQQSLDQGLQFLIQYYNGEERAKGNILERFSAQQFPDLHSELNLSSLELGDSALYFCASSVTDANYGYTFGSGTRLTVV.

The V gene is TRBV5-6, the J gene TRBJ2-3; D remains ambiguous. The CDR3 runs 13 residues. Trimming stripped 4 bases from V and 4 bases from J, with 10 bases between. Per germline, CDR1 SGHDT and CDR2 YYEEEE. CDR3 sequence: CASSLFEADTQYF. CDR3 bases: TGTGCCAGCAGCCTATTTGAAGCAGATACGCAGTATTTT.

The chain uses TRBV7-9 and TRBJ2-7; 10 nucleotides line up with TRBD1. The J segment lost 4 bases and the V segment lost 6 bases, leaving 3 bases of the junction unmatched. CDR3 length: 13 residues. Germline CDR1 and CDR2: SEHNR and FQNEAQ (reference sequence). The CDR3 DNA sequence: TGTGCCAGCAGAGGACAGGGGGATTACGAGCAGTACTTC. Protein product: CASRGQGDYEQYF.

The chain combines TRBV7-2 with TRBJ2-7; D unresolved. Trimming pared 0 bases from V and 3 bases from J, leaving 6 bases between. Germline-derived CDR1 and CDR2 are SGHTA and FQGNSA. The CDR3 length is 13 residues. DNA of the CDR3: TGTGCCAGCAGCTTAGCAACCAACTACGAGCAGTACTTC. The encoded protein is CASSLATNYEQYF.

Worth noting for this clone: The sample contains more than one DNA sequence encoding this CDR3. The rearrangement links TRBV6-5 to TRBJ2-5, with TRBD2 as a possible D gene (6 bases). Trimming removed 2 bases from V and 2 bases from J, with 9 bases in between. Per the germline V gene, CDR1 is MNHEY and CDR2 is SVGAGI. The CDR3 runs 14 residues. CDR3 loop: CASSYGAGQETQYF. As DNA, the CDR3 is TGTGCCAGCAGTTACGGGGCGGGACAAGAGACCCAGTACTTC.

The chain employs TRBV7-6 and TRBJ2-7, with 10 bases that match TRBD1. Germline trimming cut 0 bases from V and 3 bases from J; bases unmatched to any gene: 11. CDR3 size: 18 residues. Germline V CDR1 and CDR2: SGHVS, FNYEAQ. The CDR3 DNA is TGTGCCAGCAGCTTAGCGGAACTGGGGGGACAGGGGAGCTACGAGCAGTACTTC. Its protein is CASSLAELGGQGSYEQYF.

This chain uses TRBV4-1 with TRBJ1-3, with a tentative D call TRBD1 (6 bases). The V and J ends lost 4 bases and 2 bases respectively, with 12 bases between them. This CDR3 has 15 amino acids. The V gene's germline CDR1 is MGHRA and CDR2 YSYEKL. Here the CDR3 DNA reads TGCGCCAGCAGCCGCAGGGGTCAGACTGGAAACACCATATATTTT. Amino acid sequence: CASSRRGQTGNTIYF.

This clone appeared once. The chain employs TRBV11-2 and TRBJ1-1; D is unclear. V lost 1 base to trimming and J lost 4 bases, with 10 bases between them. Germline V CDR1 and CDR2: SGHAT, FQNNGV. CDR3 size: 14 residues. This CDR3 is CASSLGWAVTEAFF. DNA of the CDR3: TGTGCCAGCAGCTTAGGCTGGGCGGTCACTGAAGCTTTCTTT. The variable domain in full, completed from reference TRBV11-2 and TRBJ1-1, reads EAGVAQSPRYKIIEKRQSVAFWCNPISGHATLYWYQQILGQGPKLLIQFQNNGVVDDSQLPKDRFSAERLKGVDSTLKIQPAKLEDSAVYLCASSLGWAVTEAFFGQGTRLTVV.

This clone was picked up one time. J is TRBJ2-1 and V is TRBV9; 7 bases line up with TRBD2. J was trimmed by 10 bases and V by 5 bases; bases with no gene match: 6. Germline loops: CDR1 SGDLS, CDR2 YYNGEE. The CDR3 covers 12 residues. CDR3 coding DNA: TGTGCCAGCAGTCGACTAGCATCCGAGCAGTTCTTC. It translates to CASSRLASEQFF. The whole variable domain, filled in from reference TRBV9 and TRBJ2-1, reads DSGVTQTPKHLITATGQRVTLRCSPRSGDLSVYWYQQSLDQGLQFLIQYYNGEERAKGNILERFSAQQFPDLHSELNLSSLELGDSALYFCASSRLASEQFFGPGTRLTVL.

This rearrangement joins TRBV5-8 to TRBJ2-1; 8 nucleotides agree with TRBD1. The CDR3 has 13 residues. The germline V gene encodes CDR1 SGHTS and CDR2 YDEGEE. Trimming took 3 bases from V and 9 from J; bases not matched to a gene: 5. The CDR3 bases are TGTGCCAGCAGCTGGACAGGGCCCACTGAGCAGTTCTTC. This translates into CASSWTGPTEQFF.

The V call is TRBV6-1, the J call TRBJ2-1; the match to TRBD1 covers 9 bases. Trimming at V came to 6 bases and at J to 4 bases, leaving 7 bases not matched to a gene. Germline-derived CDR1 and CDR2 are MNHNS and SASEGT. The CDR3 sequence is 15 residues long. The CDR3: CASSQAGTGYNEQFF. CDR3 sequence (DNA): TGTGCCAGCAGCCAAGCCGGGACAGGGTACAATGAGCAGTTCTTC.

The chain uses TRBV19 and TRBJ1-5; TRBD1 might be the D (6 bases). CDR3 length: 12 amino acids. Germline assignment: CDR1 LNHDA and CDR2 SQIVND (reference sequence). V gave up 9 bases and J gave up 7 bases, with 13 bases separating them. This chain's CDR3 is CASGGAGQPQHF. CDR3 DNA: TGTGCCAGCGGGGGGGCTGGGCAGCCCCAGCATTTT.

The genes are TRBV30 and TRBJ2-1; D is undetermined. Trimming took off 0 bases at V and 0 bases at J, with 12 bases between the two ends. This CDR3 is built from 16 residues. Germline CDR1 is GTSNPN and CDR2 is SVGIG (reference sequence). CDR3: CAWSVRAGGSYNEQFF. CDR3 bases: TGTGCCTGGAGTGTAAGGGCAGGTGGCTCCTACAATGAGCAGTTCTTC. Together with reference TRBV30 and TRBJ2-1, the CDR3 gives the full variable domain: SQTIHQWPATLVQPVGSPLSLECTVEGTSNPNLYWYRQAAGRGLQLLFYSVGIGQISSEVPQNLSASRPQDRQFILSSKKLLLSDSGFYLCAWSVRAGGSYNEQFFGPGTRLTVL.

This clone has just a few counts. The chain links TRBV6-1 to TRBJ2-3; weak D call: TRBD1 (5 bases). V was pared by 3 bases and J by 0 bases, with 16 bases between. The CDR3 has 17 residues. Germline V gene sequence: CDR1 MNHNS, CDR2 SASEGT. Here the CDR3 reads CASSDPPQGFSTDTQYF. The CDR3 DNA reads as TGTGCCAGCAGTGATCCGCCTCAGGGTTTTAGCACAGATACGCAGTATTTT.

This clone was picked up one time. The gene calls are TRBV6-1 and TRBJ2-2, with D unresolved. Trimming removed 3 bases at V and 4 bases at J, with 21 bases between. This CDR3 is built from 18 residues. Germline V CDR1 and CDR2: MNHNS, SASEGT. In nucleotides, the CDR3 is TGTGCCAGCAGTGAGCCTGCCCTGGATCCGTGGGGCACCGGGGAGCTGTTTTTT. Amino acids: CASSEPALDPWGTGELFF.

The gene calls are TRBV15 and TRBJ1-1; perhaps TRBD1 as D (6 bases). CDR3 length equals 14 residues. Germline V CDR1 and CDR2: LNHNV, YYDKDF (reference sequence). V shed 2 bases and J shed 1 base, with 8 bases lying between them. The DNA for the CDR3 is TGTGCCACCAGCAGACAGACAGGGAACACTGAAGCTTTCTTT. The encoded protein is CATSRQTGNTEAFF.

This clone was recorded many times. J is TRBJ2-7 and V is TRBV7-6; 8 nucleotides agree with TRBD1. After removal of 4 bases from V and 6 bases from J, the junction contained 2 bases not matched to a gene. This CDR3 spans 12 amino acids. Germline assignment: CDR1 SGHVS and CDR2 FNYEAQ. DNA for the CDR3: TGTGCCAGCAGCTGGACAGGGCTCGAGCAGTACTTC. It specifies CASSWTGLEQYF.

CDR3 nucleotides: TGTGCCAGCAGCGCTAGCGGGTTTGACACAGATACGCAGTATTTT. Translating gives CASSASGFDTDTQYF. The chain joins TRBV7-8 to TRBJ2-3; 8 nucleotides line up with TRBD2. Per germline, CDR1 SGHVS and CDR2 FQNEAQ. This CDR3 region has 15 residues. V lost 5 bases to trimming and J lost 2 bases; unmatched junction nucleotides: 6.

This clone was counted once. The chain couples TRBV4-2 to TRBJ1-1; D is uncertain. CDR3 size: 15 residues. The V and J ends lost 1 base and 0 bases respectively, with 9 bases between them. The germline CDR1 and CDR2 sequences are LGHNA and YNFKEQ. As DNA, the CDR3 is TGTGCCAGCAGCCAAGTCGGCGGAGTGAACACTGAAGCTTTCTTT. It translates to CASSQVGGVNTEAFF.

Only one count was recorded for this clone. The rearrangement uses TRBV6-5 and TRBJ1-5; D uncertain. Germline V gives CDR1 MNHEY, CDR2 SVGAGI. The V end was cut by 2 bases, the J end by 4 bases, with 9 bases between. This CDR3 contains 14 residues. CDR3 in DNA: TGTGCCAGCAGTTACCAAGGTTTAAATCAGCCCCAGCATTTT. Translation: CASSYQGLNQPQHF.

By proportion, this clone is medium-sized. This sequence joins TRBV19 and TRBJ2-2, with D uncertain. Trimming shortened V by 7 bases and J by 2 bases, and 2 bases separated the two germline ends. The CDR3 runs to 11 residues. Germline-derived CDR1 and CDR2 are LNHDA and SQIVND (reference sequence). The CDR3 sequence: CASTNTGELFF. The CDR3 DNA reads as TGTGCCAGTACAAACACCGGGGAGCTGTTTTTT.

The J gene is TRBJ1-4, the V gene TRBV7-6, with no clear D. The CDR3 totals 16 residues. Germline V CDR1 and CDR2: SGHVS, FNYEAQ. The ends were cut back, 5 bases at V and 0 bases at J, with 13 bases in the middle. CDR3 residues: CASSAAYSATNEKLFF. CDR3 coding DNA: TGTGCCAGCAGCGCAGCCTACTCTGCAACTAATGAAAAACTGTTTTTT.

V usage is TRBV11-2 and J usage is TRBJ1-2; 7 bases map to TRBD1. Germline values: CDR1 SGHAT, CDR2 FQNNGV. V was clipped by 1 base and J by 2 bases; unmatched bases: 7. The CDR3 spans 16 residues. The DNA for the CDR3 is TGTGCCAGCAGCTTAGCCAGACAGGGTTCGAACTATGGCTACACCTTC. It yields the protein CASSLARQGSNYGYTF.

The chain employs TRBV6-6 and TRBJ2-7; TRBD1 agrees at 7 bases. This CDR3 is built from 14 residues. Trimming cost V 1 base and J 3 bases; bases outside gene matches: 3. The germline V gene encodes CDR1 MNHNY and CDR2 SVGAGI (reference sequence). This CDR3 is CASSYFSGGYEQYF. CDR3 coding DNA: TGTGCCAGCAGTTACTTTTCAGGGGGCTACGAGCAGTACTTC.